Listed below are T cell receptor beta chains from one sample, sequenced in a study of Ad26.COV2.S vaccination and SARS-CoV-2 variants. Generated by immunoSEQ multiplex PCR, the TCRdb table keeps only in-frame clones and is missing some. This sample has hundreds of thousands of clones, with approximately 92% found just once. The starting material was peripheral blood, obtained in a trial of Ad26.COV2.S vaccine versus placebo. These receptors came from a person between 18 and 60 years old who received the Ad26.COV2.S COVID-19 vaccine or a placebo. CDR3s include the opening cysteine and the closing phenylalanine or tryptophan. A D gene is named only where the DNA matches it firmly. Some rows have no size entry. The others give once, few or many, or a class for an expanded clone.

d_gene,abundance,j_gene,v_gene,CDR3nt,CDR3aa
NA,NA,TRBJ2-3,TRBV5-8,TGTGCCAGCAGCTTGGGACAGGAAGGCACAGATACGCAGTATTTT,CASSLGQEGTDTQYF
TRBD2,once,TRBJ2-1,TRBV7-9,TGTGCCAGCAGGGCTCTAGCGGGAGGCTACAATGAGCAGTTCTTC,CASRALAGGYNEQFF
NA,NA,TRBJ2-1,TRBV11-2,TGTGCCAGCAGCTTAGGGTATTTTGGGACTTTGAGCTCCTACAATGAGCAGTTCTTC,CASSLGYFGTLSSYNEQFF
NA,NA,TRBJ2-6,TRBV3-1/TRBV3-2,TGTGCCAGCAGCCAAGAGGGGAAGGGGGCTGGGGCCAACGTCCTGACTTTC,CASSQEGKGAGANVLTF
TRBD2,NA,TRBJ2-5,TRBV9,TGTGCCAGCAGCGTATCTAGCGGGGGTGGGGAGACCCAGTACTTC,CASSVSSGGGETQYF
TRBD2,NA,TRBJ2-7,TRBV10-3,TGTGCCATCAATGACGGGAGGGTGGTCGAGCAGTACTTC,CAINDGRVVEQYF
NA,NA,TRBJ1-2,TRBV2,TGTGCCAGCAGCGACCAGGGGTTGAACTATGGCTACACCTTC,CASSDQGLNYGYTF
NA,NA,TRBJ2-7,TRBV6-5,TGTGCCAGCAGCCCAACTGGTGGGCCTTACTACGAGCAGTACTTC,CASSPTGGPYYEQYF
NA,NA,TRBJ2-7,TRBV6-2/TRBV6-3,TGTGCCAGCAGTTTGCAGGGAGGCGAGCAGTACTTC,CASSLQGGEQYF
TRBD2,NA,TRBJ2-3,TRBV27,TGTGCCAGCAGTTCGGGTAGCGGGAGGAGAACAGATACGCAGTATTTT,CASSSGSGRRTDTQYF
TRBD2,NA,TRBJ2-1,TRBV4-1,TGCGCCAGCAGCCACCTTAGCGGGAGGGCGAGGAATGAGCAGTTCTTC,CASSHLSGRARNEQFF
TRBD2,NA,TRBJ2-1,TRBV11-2,TGTGCCAGCAGTTCGACTAGCGGGAGTAGGAATGAGCAGTTCTTC,CASSSTSGSRNEQFF
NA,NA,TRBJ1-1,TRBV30,TGTGCCTGGAGTGTAACAGGACTGAACACTGAAGCTTTCTTT,CAWSVTGLNTEAFF
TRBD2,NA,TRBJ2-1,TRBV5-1,TGCGCCAGCAGCCTGGTGGGCGGGAGGCCCAACAATGAGCAGTTCTTC,CASSLVGGRPNNEQFF
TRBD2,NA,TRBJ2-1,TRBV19,TGTGCCAGTAGTTCTCTAGCGGGAGGGCCTAATGAGCAGTTCTTC,CASSSLAGGPNEQFF
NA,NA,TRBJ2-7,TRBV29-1,TGCAGCGTTGTGGGGGGCGGCAGCCATCTAACCTACGAGCAGTACTTC,CSVVGGGSHLTYEQYF
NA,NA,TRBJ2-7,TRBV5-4,TGTGCCAGCAGCTTGGCCGAGTACGAGCAGTACTTC,CASSLAEYEQYF
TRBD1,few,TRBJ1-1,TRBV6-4,TGTGCCAGCAGGGCGACAGGGCAAACTGAAGCTTTCTTT,CASRATGQTEAFF
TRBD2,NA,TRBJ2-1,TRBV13,TGTGCCAGCAGCTTAGCTCAGGTAGCGGGAGTCAATGAGCAGTTCTTC,CASSLAQVAGVNEQFF
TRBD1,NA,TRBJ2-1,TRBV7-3,TGTGCCAGCAGCCTCTCCCCCGGGACAGAAAGCGAGCAGTTCTTC,CASSLSPGTESEQFF
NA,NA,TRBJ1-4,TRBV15,TGTGCCACCGCGACGGTTACAACTAATGAAAAACTGTTTTTT,CATATVTTNEKLFF
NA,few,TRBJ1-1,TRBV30,TGTGCCTGGAGTGTTACCACAGGGTCGGAGAACACTGAAGCTTTCTTT,CAWSVTTGSENTEAFF
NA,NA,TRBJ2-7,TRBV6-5,TGTGCCAGCAGTTACAGGGGCTCCTACGAGCAGTACTTC,CASSYRGSYEQYF
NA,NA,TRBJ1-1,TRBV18,TGTGCCAGCTCACCACCGTTCCGGAACACTGAAGCTTTCTTT,CASSPPFRNTEAFF
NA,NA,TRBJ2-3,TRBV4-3,TGCGCCAGCAGCCAAGATGAAAATCAAGGCACGCAGTATTTT,CASSQDENQGTQYF
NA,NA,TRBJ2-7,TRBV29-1,TGCAGCGTCACCAGACTAGAACCCTACGAGCAGTACTTC,CSVTRLEPYEQYF
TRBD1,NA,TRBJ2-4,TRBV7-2,TGTGCCAGCAGCTTAGACGGGTGGACAGGGGGAATGGCCAAAAACATTCAGTACTTC,CASSLDGWTGGMAKNIQYF
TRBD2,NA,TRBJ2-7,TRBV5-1,TGCGCCAGCAGCTTGTTGACAGGGAGGCTAGGACTAGCGGGAGGAGAGGGGTCCTACGAGCAGTACTTC,CASSLLTGRLGLAGGEGSYEQYF
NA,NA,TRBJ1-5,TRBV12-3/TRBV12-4,TGTGCCAGCAGTTTGCCCCCTAATCAGCCCCAGCATTTT,CASSLPPNQPQHF
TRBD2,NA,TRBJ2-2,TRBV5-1,TGCGCCAGCAGCTCCCCCAGGGAGGGCGGGGAGCTGTTTTTT,CASSSPREGGELFF
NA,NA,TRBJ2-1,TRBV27,TGTGCCAGCAGTTTAGGGCAGCACAATGAGCAGTTCTTC,CASSLGQHNEQFF
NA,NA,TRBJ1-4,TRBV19,TGTGCCAGTAACGAGGGAGGAGGTACCGGGGGGGGTGAAAAACTGTTTTTT,CASNEGGGTGGGEKLFF
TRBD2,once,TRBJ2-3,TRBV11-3,TGTGCCAGCAGCCCGAGGACTAGCGTTGGCACAGATACGCAGTATTTT,CASSPRTSVGTDTQYF
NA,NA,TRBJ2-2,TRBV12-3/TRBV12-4,TGTGCCAGACCTGGAGTGTCCGGGGAGCTGTTTTTT,CARPGVSGELFF
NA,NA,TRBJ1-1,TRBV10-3,TGTGCCATCAGGCGGACCCAGGGCGTAATCTTT,CAIRRTQGVIF
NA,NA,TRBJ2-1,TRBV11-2,TGTGCCAGCAGCCCCCCGGGACATTCTTACAATGAGCAGTTCTTC,CASSPPGHSYNEQFF
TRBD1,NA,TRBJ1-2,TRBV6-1,TGTGCCAGCGCGGGGGACAGGGGATTTAACTATGGCTACACCTTC,CASAGDRGFNYGYTF
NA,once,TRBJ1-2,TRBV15,TGTGCCACCAGCAGAGATCTGTGGGGCTACACCTTC,CATSRDLWGYTF
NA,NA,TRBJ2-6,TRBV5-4,TGTGCCAGCGGGCAGGGTGGATACGGGGCCAACGTCCTGACTTTC,CASGQGGYGANVLTF